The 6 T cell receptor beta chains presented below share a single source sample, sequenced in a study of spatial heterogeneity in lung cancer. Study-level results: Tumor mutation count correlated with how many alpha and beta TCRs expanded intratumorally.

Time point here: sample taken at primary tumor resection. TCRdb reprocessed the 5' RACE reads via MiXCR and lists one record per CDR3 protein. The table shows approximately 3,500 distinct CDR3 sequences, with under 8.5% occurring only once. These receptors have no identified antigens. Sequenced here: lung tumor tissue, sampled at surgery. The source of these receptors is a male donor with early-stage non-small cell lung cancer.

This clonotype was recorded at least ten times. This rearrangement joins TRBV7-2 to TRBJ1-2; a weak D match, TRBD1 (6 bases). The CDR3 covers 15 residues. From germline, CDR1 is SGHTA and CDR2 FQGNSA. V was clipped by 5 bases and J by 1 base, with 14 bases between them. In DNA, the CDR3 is TGTGCCAGCAGCCCGGACAGATTTTTTAACTATGGCTACACCTTC. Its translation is CASSPDRFFNYGYTF.

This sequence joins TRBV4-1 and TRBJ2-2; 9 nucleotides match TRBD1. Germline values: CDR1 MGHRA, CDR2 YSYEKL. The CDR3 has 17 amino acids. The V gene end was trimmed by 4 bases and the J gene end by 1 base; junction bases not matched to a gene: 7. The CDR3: CASSPGTGQGNTGELFF. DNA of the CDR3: TGCGCCAGCAGCCCAGGGACGGGACAGGGGAACACCGGGGAGCTGTTTTTT.

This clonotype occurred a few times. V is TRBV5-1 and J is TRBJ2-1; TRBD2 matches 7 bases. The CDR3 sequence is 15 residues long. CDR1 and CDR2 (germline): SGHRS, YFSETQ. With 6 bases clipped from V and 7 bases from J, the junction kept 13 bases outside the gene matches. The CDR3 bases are TGCGCCAGCACAGAAAGTGCCCCGGGGGGAAATGAGCAGTTCTTC. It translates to CASTESAPGGNEQFF.

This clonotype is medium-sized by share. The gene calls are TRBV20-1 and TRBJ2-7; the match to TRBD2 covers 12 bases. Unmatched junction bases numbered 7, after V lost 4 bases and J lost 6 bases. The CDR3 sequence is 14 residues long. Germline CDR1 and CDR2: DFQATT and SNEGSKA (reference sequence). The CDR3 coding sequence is TGCAGTGCTATTCGACTAGCGGGAGTTACCGAGCAGTACTTC. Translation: CSAIRLAGVTEQYF.

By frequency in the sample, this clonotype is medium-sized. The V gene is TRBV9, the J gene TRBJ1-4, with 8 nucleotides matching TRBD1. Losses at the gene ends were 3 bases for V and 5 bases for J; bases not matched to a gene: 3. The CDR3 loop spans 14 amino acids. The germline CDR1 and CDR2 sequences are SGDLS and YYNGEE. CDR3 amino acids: CASSERTGNEKLFF. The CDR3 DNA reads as TGTGCCAGCAGCGAACGGACAGGGAATGAAAAACTGTTTTTT.

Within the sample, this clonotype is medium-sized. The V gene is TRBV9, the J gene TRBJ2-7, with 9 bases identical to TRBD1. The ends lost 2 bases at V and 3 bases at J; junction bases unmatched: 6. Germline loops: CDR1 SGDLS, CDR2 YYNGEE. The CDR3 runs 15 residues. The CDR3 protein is CASSVGRQGDYEQYF. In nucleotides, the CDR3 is TGTGCCAGCAGCGTGGGGAGACAGGGGGACTACGAGCAGTACTTC.